Listed below are T cell receptor beta chains from one sample, sequenced in a study of beta chain features in type 1 diabetes. Clones were read by immunoSEQ multiplex PCR, and TCRdb kept only the in-frame ones, dropping some. The repertoire holds hundreds of thousands of clones, 12% to 15% seen once, with 5.5% to 7.5% in the top ten. The sample comprised central memory CD4+ T cells from blood. The receptor source for this set is a man younger than 40 in good health. CDR3s include the opening cysteine and the closing phenylalanine or tryptophan. D genes are given only for firm matches. A clone size is listed for some rows: how often the clone was seen (once, few, many), or a class if it is expanded.

V gene: TRBV9; D gene: TRBD2; clone size: .; J gene: TRBJ2-3; CDR3 DNA: TGTGCCAGCAGCGTAATGGCGGGGGGGAGCACAGATACGCAGTATTTT; CDR3 protein: CASSVMAGGSTDTQYF
V gene: TRBV18; D gene: TRBD2; clone size: many; J gene: TRBJ2-3; CDR3 DNA: TGTGCCAGCTCACCATTTTCCGGGGGGATCGAAGATACGCAGTATTTT; CDR3 protein: CASSPFSGGIEDTQYF
V gene: TRBV7-2; D gene: .; clone size: .; J gene: TRBJ2-1; CDR3 DNA: TGTGCCAGCAGCTCGGACAGCAGCTCCTACAATGAGCAGTTCTTC; CDR3 protein: CASSSDSSSYNEQFF
V gene: TRBV5-4; D gene: .; clone size: .; J gene: TRBJ1-1; CDR3 DNA: TGTGCCAGCAGCTTAAACAGGGTAAAGGGTATTGAAGCTTTCTTT; CDR3 protein: CASSLNRVKGIEAFF
V gene: TRBV15; D gene: .; clone size: .; J gene: TRBJ2-5; CDR3 DNA: TGTGCCACCAGCAACCGGGAACTCCAAGAGACCCAGTACTTC; CDR3 protein: CATSNRELQETQYF
V gene: TRBV30; D gene: .; clone size: few; J gene: TRBJ1-1; CDR3 DNA: TGTGCCTGGAGTGTATATCTGAACACTGAAGCTTTCTTT; CDR3 protein: CAWSVYLNTEAFF
V gene: TRBV5-1; D gene: .; clone size: few; J gene: TRBJ2-3; CDR3 DNA: TGCGCCAGCACCGCGGTCGTAGCAGATACGCAGTATTTT; CDR3 protein: CASTAVVADTQYF
V gene: TRBV18; D gene: TRBD1; clone size: many; J gene: TRBJ2-7; CDR3 DNA: TGTGCCAGCTCACCACCAACAGGGGTATACGAGCAGTACTTC; CDR3 protein: CASSPPTGVYEQYF
V gene: TRBV6-5; D gene: .; clone size: .; J gene: TRBJ1-1; CDR3 DNA: TGTGCCAGCAGCCCCACAGGGTCCGGGGGGACTGAAGCTTTCTTT; CDR3 protein: CASSPTGSGGTEAFF
V gene: TRBV28; D gene: TRBD2; clone size: .; J gene: TRBJ2-3; CDR3 DNA: TGTGCCAGCAGTTGGGAGGGACTAGTTCATTTT; CDR3 protein: CASSWEGLVHF
V gene: TRBV9; D gene: .; clone size: .; J gene: TRBJ2-3; CDR3 DNA: TGTGCCAGCGGACCAGGACTTAGCACAGATACGCAGTATTTT; CDR3 protein: CASGPGLSTDTQYF
V gene: TRBV7-9; D gene: .; clone size: many; J gene: TRBJ2-5; CDR3 DNA: TGTGCCAGCAGCTTAGGGGTCCGAGAGACCCAGTACTTC; CDR3 protein: CASSLGVRETQYF
V gene: TRBV4-2; D gene: TRBD2; clone size: .; J gene: TRBJ2-5; CDR3 DNA: TGTGCCAGCAGCCCGGGGGGGACAAAAGAGACCCAGTACTTC; CDR3 protein: CASSPGGTKETQYF
V gene: TRBV7-2; D gene: TRBD2; clone size: few; J gene: TRBJ2-7; CDR3 DNA: TGTGCCAGCAGCTTACAGGGCGGGGGGGATTTCTCCCCCCTTTTC; CDR3 protein: CASSLQGGGDFSPLF
V gene: TRBV7-8; D gene: .; clone size: .; J gene: TRBJ2-2; CDR3 DNA: TGTGCCAGCAGCTATTTACAGGAGAACGGGGAGCTGTTTTTT; CDR3 protein: CASSYLQENGELFF
V gene: TRBV30; D gene: .; clone size: .; J gene: TRBJ2-1; CDR3 DNA: TGTGCCTGGGTCACTTTCCACCCCGGCGGGGCACTCAATGAGCAGTTCTTC; CDR3 protein: CAWVTFHPGGALNEQFF
V gene: TRBV21-1; D gene: .; clone size: few; J gene: TRBJ2-1; CDR3 DNA: TGTGCCAGCAGCCTGCAGGGGGCGACGAATGAGCAGTTCTTC; CDR3 protein: CASSLQGATNEQFF
V gene: TRBV5-1; D gene: TRBD1; clone size: few; J gene: TRBJ2-3; CDR3 DNA: TGCGCCAGCAGCCCCCGACAGGGCCCCGAGGGAACGCAGTATTTT; CDR3 protein: CASSPRQGPEGTQYF
V gene: TRBV4-2; D gene: TRBD2; clone size: few; J gene: TRBJ2-5; CDR3 DNA: TGTGCCAGCAGCCAAGGTCTATCCGGGAGGGCCCAAGAGACCCAGTACTTC; CDR3 protein: CASSQGLSGRAQETQYF
V gene: TRBV11-1; D gene: .; clone size: few; J gene: TRBJ2-5; CDR3 DNA: TGTGCCAGCAGCTTAGCCCCGGCGGAGACCCAGTACTTC; CDR3 protein: CASSLAPAETQYF
V gene: TRBV12-5; D gene: .; clone size: .; J gene: TRBJ2-2; CDR3 DNA: TGTGCTAGTGGTTTGGTACTACACACGAACACCGGGGAGCTGTTTTTT; CDR3 protein: CASGLVLHTNTGELFF
V gene: TRBV7-2; D gene: .; clone size: .; J gene: TRBJ2-1; CDR3 DNA: TGTGCCAGCAGCTTATTCGATGAGCAGTTCTTC; CDR3 protein: CASSLFDEQFF
V gene: TRBV29-1; D gene: .; clone size: .; J gene: TRBJ2-2; CDR3 DNA: TGCAGCGTTGGTATGACATCGAACACCGGGGAGCTGTTTTTT; CDR3 protein: CSVGMTSNTGELFF
V gene: TRBV5-1; D gene: TRBD2; clone size: .; J gene: TRBJ2-3; CDR3 DNA: TGCGCCAGCAGTAGGTCTTCTAGCGGGAGTGTTCGCGCAGATACGCAGTATTTT; CDR3 protein: CASSRSSSGSVRADTQYF
V gene: TRBV18; D gene: TRBD1; clone size: few; J gene: TRBJ1-4; CDR3 DNA: TGTGCCAGCTCGCTAAACAGGGGGACAAGTGAAAAACTGTTTTTT; CDR3 protein: CASSLNRGTSEKLFF
V gene: TRBV2; D gene: TRBD1; clone size: .; J gene: TRBJ1-5; CDR3 DNA: TGTGCCAGCAGCAGGGGGCTCGTTGGCAATCAGCCCCAGCATTTT; CDR3 protein: CASSRGLVGNQPQHF
V gene: TRBV7-2; D gene: .; clone size: many; J gene: TRBJ1-2; CDR3 DNA: TGTGCCAGCACCCTAACGCGCAGCAACTATGGCTACACCTTC; CDR3 protein: CASTLTRSNYGYTF
V gene: TRBV7-8; D gene: .; clone size: .; J gene: TRBJ2-6; CDR3 DNA: TGTGCCAGCAGCTTAAGAAGTAGGGGGGTCACTGGGGCCAACGTCCTGACTTTC; CDR3 protein: CASSLRSRGVTGANVLTF
V gene: TRBV5-4; D gene: TRBD2; clone size: .; J gene: TRBJ2-1; CDR3 DNA: TGTGCCAGCAGCCAAGGAGCGGGAGGTACCTACAATGAGCAGTTCTTC; CDR3 protein: CASSQGAGGTYNEQFF
V gene: TRBV28; D gene: .; clone size: many; J gene: TRBJ1-1; CDR3 DNA: TGTGCCAGCAGTACATACAGGGCGAACACTGAAGCTTTCTTT; CDR3 protein: CASSTYRANTEAFF
V gene: TRBV5-4; D gene: .; clone size: few; J gene: TRBJ2-5; CDR3 DNA: TGTGCCAGCAGCTCAGGGGTCTTCGATGCAGAGACCCAGTACTTC; CDR3 protein: CASSSGVFDAETQYF
V gene: TRBV7-9; D gene: .; clone size: many; J gene: TRBJ1-2; CDR3 DNA: TGTGCCAGCAGCTTAGGCGGGGGCTACACCTTC; CDR3 protein: CASSLGGGYTF
V gene: TRBV5-4; D gene: TRBD2; clone size: .; J gene: TRBJ2-2; CDR3 DNA: TGTGCCAGCAGCTTGTGGGGACTAGCGGGGGGCACCGGGAACACCGGGGAGCTGTTTTTT; CDR3 protein: CASSLWGLAGGTGNTGELFF
V gene: TRBV5-4; D gene: TRBD1; clone size: .; J gene: TRBJ1-2; CDR3 DNA: TGTGCCAGCAGCTTAACGGACAGGGGATTTGGCTACACCTTC; CDR3 protein: CASSLTDRGFGYTF
V gene: TRBV10-3; D gene: TRBD1; clone size: .; J gene: TRBJ1-1; CDR3 DNA: TGTGCCATCAGTGAGGGGAGGGACAGTGAAGCTTTCTTT; CDR3 protein: CAISEGRDSEAFF
V gene: TRBV7-3; D gene: TRBD2; clone size: .; J gene: TRBJ2-1; CDR3 DNA: TGTGCCAGCAGCCCGCGGGACTATAACAATGAGCAGTTCTTC; CDR3 protein: CASSPRDYNNEQFF
V gene: TRBV6-6; D gene: .; clone size: .; J gene: TRBJ1-6; CDR3 DNA: TGTGCCAGCAGTATGACACCAGGGGATTCACCCCTCCACTTT; CDR3 protein: CASSMTPGDSPLHF
V gene: TRBV7-9; D gene: .; clone size: .; J gene: TRBJ1-1; CDR3 DNA: TGTGCCAGCAGTCCGGCCAGGGGTGTCATCCTTGAAGCTTTCTTT; CDR3 protein: CASSPARGVILEAFF
V gene: TRBV7-2; D gene: .; clone size: few; J gene: TRBJ1-2; CDR3 DNA: TGTGCCAGCAGCTTAGACGGGGTTGGCTACACCTTC; CDR3 protein: CASSLDGVGYTF
V gene: TRBV27; D gene: TRBD1; clone size: .; J gene: TRBJ2-1; CDR3 DNA: TGTGCCAGCAGTGAACGGGACAGAAGATACAATGAGCAGTTCTTC; CDR3 protein: CASSERDRRYNEQFF
V gene: TRBV14; D gene: .; clone size: many; J gene: TRBJ2-7; CDR3 DNA: TGTGCCAGCAGCCGCCACTACGAGCAGTACTTC; CDR3 protein: CASSRHYEQYF
V gene: TRBV4-3; D gene: TRBD1; clone size: .; J gene: TRBJ1-2; CDR3 DNA: TGCGCCAGCAGCCAAGATAAGGGGGCGGACTATGGCTACACCTTC; CDR3 protein: CASSQDKGADYGYTF
V gene: TRBV9; D gene: .; clone size: few; J gene: TRBJ2-1; CDR3 DNA: TGTGCCAGCAGCGTAGAAAGCGGGTCGAGCTCCTACAATGAGCAGTTCTTC; CDR3 protein: CASSVESGSSSYNEQFF
V gene: TRBV18; D gene: .; clone size: few; J gene: TRBJ2-3; CDR3 DNA: TGTGCCAGCTCACTTCGAAGAACCGAGTATTTT; CDR3 protein: CASSLRRTEYF
V gene: TRBV19; D gene: .; clone size: few; J gene: TRBJ1-1; CDR3 DNA: TGTGCCAGTAGTATTATAGGGAGGGTCACTGAAGCTTTCTTT; CDR3 protein: CASSIIGRVTEAFF
V gene: TRBV12-5; D gene: .; clone size: .; J gene: TRBJ1-5; CDR3 DNA: TGTGCTAGTGGTTTCAAAGAGAGCAATCAGCCCCAGCATTTT; CDR3 protein: CASGFKESNQPQHF
V gene: TRBV4-2; D gene: TRBD1; clone size: few; J gene: TRBJ1-2; CDR3 DNA: TGTGCCAGCAGCCAAGAAGACAGGGGCGACTATGGCTACACCTTC; CDR3 protein: CASSQEDRGDYGYTF
V gene: TRBV6-5; D gene: TRBD1; clone size: .; J gene: TRBJ2-5; CDR3 DNA: TGTGCCAGCAGTTACGGGACAGGGGGAGAGACCCAGTACTTC; CDR3 protein: CASSYGTGGETQYF
V gene: TRBV27; D gene: TRBD2; clone size: .; J gene: TRBJ2-3; CDR3 DNA: TGTGCCAGCAGTCCCACGGCGGGAGGGGGCACAGATACGCAGTATTTT; CDR3 protein: CASSPTAGGGTDTQYF
V gene: TRBV5-4; D gene: TRBD1; clone size: few; J gene: TRBJ1-2; CDR3 DNA: TGTGCCAGCAAGAACCGGGACAGGGGCTATGGCTACACCTTC; CDR3 protein: CASKNRDRGYGYTF
V gene: TRBV7-2; D gene: TRBD1; clone size: .; J gene: TRBJ1-2; CDR3 DNA: TGTGCCAGCAGCCCGAGAGGGACAGCCTACTATGGCTACACCTTC; CDR3 protein: CASSPRGTAYYGYTF
V gene: TRBV4-3; D gene: .; clone size: many; J gene: TRBJ1-2; CDR3 DNA: TGCGCCAGCAGCCAAGAGGGCCTTACGAGGGACTACACCTTC; CDR3 protein: CASSQEGLTRDYTF
V gene: TRBV28; D gene: .; clone size: .; J gene: TRBJ2-3; CDR3 DNA: TGTGCCAGCAGTTTCAGTGTGGCGACTAGCACAGATACGCAGTATTTT; CDR3 protein: CASSFSVATSTDTQYF
V gene: TRBV6-1; D gene: .; clone size: .; J gene: TRBJ2-3; CDR3 DNA: TGTGCCAGCAGTGAGCTAGGAAGCACAGATACGCAGTATTTT; CDR3 protein: CASSELGSTDTQYF
V gene: TRBV11-2; D gene: .; clone size: .; J gene: TRBJ2-2; CDR3 DNA: TGTGCCAGCTCTAGAGAGGCGGACACCGGGGAGCTGTTTTTT; CDR3 protein: CASSREADTGELFF